Listed below are T cell receptor beta chains from one sample, sequenced in a study of blood T cell repertoires in COVID-19. Profiled with immunoSEQ multiplex PCR; TCRdb holds only in-frame clones, not every one. Here the sample spans about 68,000 clones, 65% to 90% being singletons. Sequencing was carried out using peripheral blood. These receptors all come from a man aged 45-60 years with acute or convalescent COVID-19. Each CDR3 is given with its conserved first and last residue. D genes are given only for firm matches. The size of a clone is reported for some rows only, either as once, few or many, or as a class for expanded clones.

D,size,V,J,CDR3,DNA
TRBD1,.,TRBV28,TRBJ2-7,CASRGQGGLSYEQYF,TGTGCCAGCAGGGGACAGGGGGGCTTATCCTACGAGCAGTACTTC
TRBD1,.,TRBV5-1,TRBJ2-3,CASSSQGAPGTDTQYF,TGCGCCAGCAGCTCCCAGGGGGCTCCAGGGACAGATACGCAGTATTTT
.,.,TRBV6-5,TRBJ2-7,CASSWGASSYEQYF,TGTGCCAGCAGCTGGGGAGCAAGCTCCTACGAGCAGTACTTC
TRBD2,.,TRBV9,TRBJ2-3,CASSVGLPGGLADTQYF,TGTGCCAGCAGCGTCGGGCTCCCGGGGGGGCTGGCAGATACGCAGTATTTT
.,.,TRBV27,TRBJ2-2,CASSRGNTGELFF,TGTGCCAGCAGCCGGGGGAACACCGGGGAGCTGTTTTTT
TRBD1,.,TRBV15,TRBJ1-1,CATSRRERGTGDYTEAFF,TGTGCCACCAGCAGGCGAGAACGCGGGACAGGGGACTACACTGAAGCTTTCTTT
.,once,TRBV4-1,TRBJ1-2,CASSHPGGGYGYTF,TGCGCCAGCAGCCACCCCGGAGGTGGCTATGGCTACACCTTC
TRBD1,.,TRBV5-6,TRBJ2-4,CASSLAFYRGLAKNIQYF,TGTGCCAGCAGCTTGGCGTTTTATAGGGGGCTAGCCAAAAACATTCAGTACTTC
.,few,TRBV6-2/TRBV6-3,TRBJ2-3,CASSHTRTVAGTDTQYF,TGTGCCAGCAGCCACACCCGAACAGTTGCCGGCACAGATACGCAGTATTTT
TRBD1,.,TRBV7-2,TRBJ2-1,CASSYGQGAPNEQFF,TGTGCCAGCAGCTACGGACAGGGGGCGCCCAATGAGCAGTTCTTC
TRBD1,few,TRBV13,TRBJ1-2,CASSAGTAPRDGYTF,TGTGCCAGCAGCGCTGGGACAGCCCCTCGGGATGGCTACACCTTC
TRBD2,.,TRBV9,TRBJ2-2,CASSTLAGGPNGELFF,TGTGCCAGCAGCACCTTAGCGGGGGGGCCAAACGGGGAGCTGTTTTTT
.,once,TRBV27,TRBJ2-5,CASSFRETQYF,TGTGCCAGCAGTTTTCGAGAGACCCAGTACTTC
.,.,TRBV18,TRBJ1-1,CASSPPITGDKNTEAFF,TGTGCCAGCTCACCACCGATAACAGGTGACAAAAACACTGAAGCTTTCTTT
.,.,TRBV15,TRBJ1-3,CATSRDRGGNTIYF,TGTGCCACCAGCAGAGACAGGGGTGGAAACACCATATATTTT
.,.,TRBV3-1/TRBV3-2,TRBJ2-2,CASSGGLANTGELFF,TGTGCCAGCAGCGGGGGACTCGCGAACACCGGGGAGCTGTTTTTT
.,few,TRBV5-1,TRBJ1-2,CASTLTDPIYGYTF,TGCGCCAGCACCTTGACAGATCCCATCTATGGCTACACCTTC
.,.,TRBV18,TRBJ1-3,CASSPSTGFSSGNTIYF,TGTGCCAGCTCACCATCCACAGGGTTCTCCTCTGGAAACACCATATATTTT
TRBD2,.,TRBV2,TRBJ2-3,CASSESRGLDTQYF,TGTGCCAGCAGTGAATCGCGGGGGTTAGATACGCAGTATTTT
TRBD2,.,TRBV7-2,TRBJ2-2,CASRPWSGTSGGAGELFF,TGTGCCAGCAGGCCATGGTCCGGGACTAGCGGGGGGGCCGGGGAGCTGTTTTTT
.,.,TRBV14,TRBJ1-3,CASSQDPGQWAGNTIYF,TGTGCCAGCAGCCAAGATCCGGGACAATGGGCTGGAAACACCATATATTTT
TRBD2,.,TRBV5-1,TRBJ2-1,CASRSVLAPGGEQFF,TGCGCCAGCAGGTCGGTTCTAGCTCCGGGAGGGGAGCAGTTCTTC
TRBD1,.,TRBV7-9,TRBJ1-4,CASSSWDRGEKLFF,TGTGCCAGCAGCTCTTGGGACAGGGGAGAAAAACTGTTTTTT
.,.,TRBV5-4,TRBJ2-7,CASSFDGRGSYEQYF,TGTGCCAGCAGCTTTGATGGCAGGGGTTCCTACGAGCAGTACTTC
.,.,TRBV6-6,TRBJ1-2,CASSYEFYGYTF,TGTGCCAGCAGTTACGAGTTTTATGGCTACACCTTC
TRBD1,.,TRBV7-3,TRBJ2-3,CASSVQGAITDTQYF,TGTGCCAGCAGCGTTCAGGGGGCAATCACAGATACGCAGTATTTT
.,.,TRBV28,TRBJ1-1,CASRLSPMNTEAFF,TGTGCCAGCAGGTTGTCCCCAATGAACACTGAAGCTTTCTTT
.,.,TRBV9,TRBJ2-3,CASSSPGTDTQYF,TGTGCCAGCAGCTCCCCCGGGACAGATACGCAGTATTTT
.,.,TRBV5-1,TRBJ2-3,CASSWGDSSTDTQYF,TGCGCCAGCAGCTGGGGGGACAGTAGCACAGATACGCAGTATTTT
.,.,TRBV7-2,TRBJ2-5,CASSGDIQETQYF,TGTGCCAGCAGCGGGGACATACAAGAGACCCAGTACTTC
.,.,TRBV6-2/TRBV6-3,TRBJ1-5,CASSYSIREAGYSNQPQHF,TGTGCCAGCAGTTACTCGATAAGGGAGGCAGGGTATAGCAATCAGCCCCAGCATTTT
.,.,TRBV5-4,TRBJ2-3,CASSPRAINTDTQYF,TGTGCCAGCAGCCCGCGGGCGATTAACACAGATACGCAGTATTTT
.,.,TRBV5-1,TRBJ2-1,CASSSEDRTIDEQFF,TGCGCCAGCAGCTCGGAAGACAGGACAATCGATGAGCAGTTCTTC
.,.,TRBV10-1,TRBJ2-3,CASSETGSFTDTQYF,TGCGCCAGCAGTGAGACGGGAAGCTTCACAGATACGCAGTATTTT
TRBD2,.,TRBV3-1/TRBV3-2,TRBJ2-5,CASSQGGLAGGRQETQYF,TGTGCCAGCAGCCAAGGCGGACTAGCGGGGGGAAGACAAGAGACCCAGTACTTC
TRBD1,.,TRBV5-1,TRBJ1-1,CASSNGQGFYEAFF,TGCGCCAGCAGCAACGGACAGGGCTTCTATGAAGCTTTCTTT
.,.,TRBV9,TRBJ2-3,CASSDDSRSHRAQYF,TGTGCCAGCAGCGACGACAGCCGGTCCCATCGGGCGCAGTATTTT
TRBD2,few,TRBV5-1,TRBJ2-3,CASRRGSFSTDTQYF,TGCGCCAGCAGGCGGGGGAGTTTTAGCACAGATACGCAGTATTTT